This entry lists 3 T cell receptor beta chains sequenced from one sample in a study of blood T cell repertoires in COVID-19. Assay used: immunoSEQ multiplex PCR; TCRdb lists only in-frame clones, some missing. The sample includes around 160,000 clones, approximately 80% of them seen just once. Source material: peripheral blood. These receptors came from a human donor in a cohort sampled during active COVID-19.

The V gene is TRBV5-1, the J gene TRBJ1-2, with 12 bases lining up with TRBD1. V was pared by 1 base and J by 3 bases, with 13 bases of the junction left unmatched. This CDR3 region has 19 residues. CDR1 is SGHRS and CDR2 is YFSETQ in the germline V gene. CDR3 sequence (DNA): TGCGCCAGCAGCTTGAGTCCCCCGGGGACAGGGGGCGCGGACTATGGCTACACCTTC. Its translation is CASSLSPPGTGGADYGYTF.

This clone occurred a few times. The rearrangement joins TRBV19 to TRBJ1-1, with 7 bases identical to TRBD1. J lost 6 bases, V lost 4 bases, and 5 bases had no gene match. CDR3 length equals 13 residues. CDR1 and CDR2 from the germline V gene are LNHDA and SQIVND (reference sequence). As DNA, the CDR3 is TGTGCCAGTAGTAGAGACAGGGTTGCTGAAGCTTTCTTT. Residues: CASSRDRVAEAFF.

The rearrangement uses TRBV27 and TRBJ1-4, with TRBD1 matching 9 bases. The ends lost 5 bases at V and 8 bases at J; junction bases unmatched: 9. The CDR3 loop spans 15 amino acids. In germline, CDR1 is MNHEY, CDR2 SMNVEV (reference sequence). For the CDR3, the DNA is TGTGCCAGCAGTCCCGGGGACAGGGCCGGAGAAAAACTGTTTTTT. Translated, it gives CASSPGDRAGEKLFF.